What follows are 8 T cell receptor beta chains derived from one specimen sequenced in a study of CD8 T cells in Susac syndrome. With random hexamers, reverse transcription was performed on 0.5 to 1 ug of RNA. MiXCR, run by TCRdb on the immunoSEQ multiplex PCR reads, gives a single entry per CDR3 protein. The sample lists nearly 200,000 distinct CDR3 sequences, about 95% occurring once. The sample consisted of CD4+ T cells from PBMCs. Every receptor here comes from a human donor with multiple sclerosis.

This chain joins TRBV5-1 and TRBJ1-2; 9 bases fit TRBD1. CDR1 is SGHRS and CDR2 is YFSETQ in the germline V gene. J lost 2 bases, V lost 3 bases, and 2 bases had no gene match. This CDR3 has 14 residues. The CDR3 bases are TGCGCCAGCAGCTACGGGACAGGGAACTATGGCTACACCTTC. It encodes CASSYGTGNYGYTF.

The chain employs TRBV9 and TRBJ1-2; D is uncertain. Germline loops: CDR1 SGDLS, CDR2 YYNGEE. V lost 2 bases and J lost 2, with 10 bases in between. The CDR3 contains 14 residues. CDR3 DNA: TGTGCCAGCAGCGTGGGGATTTGGAACTATGGCTACACCTTC. This translates into CASSVGIWNYGYTF.

The rearrangement links TRBV5-6 to TRBJ2-3; 9 positions match TRBD2. With V trimmed by 3 bases and J by 5 bases, 13 bases remained unmatched. The CDR3 extends over 17 amino acids. The V gene's germline CDR1 is SGHDT and CDR2 YYEEEE. The CDR3 region has the DNA TGTGCCAGCAGCTATAGCGGGGGATACCTAGCTAGAGATACGCAGTATTTT. Its protein product is CASSYSGGYLARDTQYF.

The rearrangement links TRBV30 to TRBJ1-1; 7 bases are shared with TRBD1. The CDR3 has 12 residues. V dropped 3 bases and J dropped 3; count of bases not matched to a gene: 1. Germline V CDR1 and CDR2: GTSNPN, SVGIG (reference sequence). The CDR3 DNA follows: TGTGCCTGGAGAACAGGGGACACTGAAGCTTTCTTT. Amino acids: CAWRTGDTEAFF.

In regard to this clonotype: The junction and the germline gene differ at one end; a read error may be behind it. The chain uses TRBV7-7 and TRBJ2-5, with D perhaps matching TRBD1 (5 bases). In germline, CDR1 is SSHAT, CDR2 FNYEAQ (reference sequence). The CDR3 is 14 amino acids. CDR3 region: CASSLQGAQETQYF. The CDR3 nucleotides read TGTGCTAGCAGCTTACAAGGGGCTCAAGAGACCCAGTACTTC. Together with reference TRBV7-7 and TRBJ2-5, the CDR3 gives the full variable domain: GAGVSQSPRYKVTKRGQDVTLRCDPISSHATLYWYQQALGQGPEFLTYFNYEAQPDKSGLPSDRFSAERPEGSISTLTIQRTEQRDSAMYRCASSLQGAQETQYFGPGTRLLVL.

The chain carries TRBV20-1 and TRBJ2-1, with D possibly being TRBD1 or TRBD2 (5 bases each). CDR3 size: 13 residues. Trimming left V 4 bases short and J 3 bases short, with 10 bases between. Germline V gene sequence: CDR1 DFQATT, CDR2 SNEGSKA (reference sequence). The CDR3: CSANRDRYNEQFF. The CDR3 DNA sequence: TGCAGTGCTAACCGGGACCGCTACAATGAGCAGTTCTTC.

CDR3 nucleotide sequence: TGTGCCACCCCCGGGCCGCGTCCGAACACTGAAGCTTTCTTT. Its translation is CATPGPRPNTEAFF. The chain recombines TRBV24-1 with TRBJ1-1; D remains ambiguous. V dropped 9 bases and J dropped 1 base, with 14 bases sitting between them. The CDR3 has 14 residues. Germline CDR1 is KGHDR and CDR2 is SFDVKD.

V gene TRBV20-1 combines with J gene TRBJ2-1; 10 bases map to TRBD2. Germline CDR1 reads DFQATT; CDR2 reads SNEGSKA (reference sequence). V lost 4 bases and J lost 1; bases outside the gene matches: 1. This CDR3 spans 14 amino acids. The CDR3 sequence is CSAKLAGSYNEQFF. CDR3 DNA sequence: TGCAGTGCTAAACTAGCGGGATCCTACAATGAGCAGTTCTTC.